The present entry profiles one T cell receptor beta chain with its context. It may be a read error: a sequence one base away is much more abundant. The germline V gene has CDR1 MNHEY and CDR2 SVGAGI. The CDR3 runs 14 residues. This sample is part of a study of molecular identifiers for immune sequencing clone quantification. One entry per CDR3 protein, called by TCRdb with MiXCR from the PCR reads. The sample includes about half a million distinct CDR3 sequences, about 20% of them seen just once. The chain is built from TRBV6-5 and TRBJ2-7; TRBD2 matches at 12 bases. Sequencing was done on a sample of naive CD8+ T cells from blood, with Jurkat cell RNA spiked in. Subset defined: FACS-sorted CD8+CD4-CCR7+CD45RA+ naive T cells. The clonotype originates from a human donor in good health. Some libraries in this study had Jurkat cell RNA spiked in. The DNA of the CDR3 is TGTGCCAGCAGTGACGGGACTAGCGGGTACGAGCAGGACTTC. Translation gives CASSDGTSGYEQDF.